The clone carrying this T cell receptor (beta chain) was picked up a small number of times. Assay: immunoSEQ multiplex PCR; the TCRdb copy retains only in-frame clones and omits some. The table includes 95,000 to 100,000 clones, 75% to 90% detected once. Germline V gene lookup returns CDR1 SGHRS and CDR2 YFSETQ. Between the trimmed V and J ends, which lost 1 base and 8 bases, there was a span of 12 bases. The CDR3 has 14 residues. The source of the sample is a study of blood T cell repertoires in COVID-19. This sequence was found in a woman between 65 and 79 years old with active or convalescent COVID-19. Sequenced input: peripheral blood. The V and J genes are TRBV5-1 and TRBJ1-4; a weak D match, TRBD1 (5 bases). The CDR3, as DNA: TGCGCCAGCAGCTTGTGGGGGGGAGAGGAAAAACTGTTTTTT. Protein product: CASSLWGGEEKLFF.